What follows are 16 T cell receptor beta chains derived from one specimen sequenced in a study of blood T cell repertoires in COVID-19. Clones were read by immunoSEQ multiplex PCR, and TCRdb kept only the in-frame ones, dropping some. The sample contains hundreds of thousands of clones, approximately 90% of which appear only once. The sample was peripheral blood. The receptor source for this set is a woman between 18 and 30 years old who had recovered from COVID-19.

The chain recombines TRBV5-1 with TRBJ2-3; TRBD2 aligns across 7 bases. The length of the CDR3 is 13 residues. In germline, CDR1 is SGHRS, CDR2 YFSETQ. Trimming removed 4 bases from V and 5 bases from J; junction bases left unmatched: 4. CDR3 in DNA: TGCGCCAGCAGCGGGAGGGCCCAAGATACGCAGTATTTT. Residues: CASSGRAQDTQYF.

V gene TRBV27 combines with J gene TRBJ2-2, with 9 bases matching TRBD2. The CDR3 totals 16 residues. Looked up from germline, CDR1 is MNHEY and CDR2 is SMNVEV (reference sequence). Unmatched junction bases numbered 6, after V lost 3 bases and J lost 4 bases. CDR3 region: CASSFLRTSVTGELFF. The CDR3 DNA follows: TGTGCCAGCAGTTTTTTGAGGACTAGCGTCACCGGGGAGCTGTTTTTT.

The chain combines TRBV6-2 or TRBV6-3 with TRBJ1-2, with 10 bases lining up with TRBD1. Per the germline V gene, CDR1 is MNHEY and CDR2 is SVGEGT. Trimming at V came to 0 bases and at J to 2 bases, leaving 3 bases not matched to a gene. This CDR3 is built from 16 residues. The CDR3 coding sequence is TGTGCCAGCAGTTACTCGAAGACAGGGGGCAACTATGGCTACACCTTC. It is translated as CASSYSKTGGNYGYTF.

V gene TRBV7-8 combines with J gene TRBJ1-2; 9 bases match TRBD1. Trimming took 5 bases from V and 4 from J; bases not matched to a gene: 17. Germline V CDR1 and CDR2: SGHVS, FQNEAQ. This CDR3 spans 18 amino acids. The CDR3 loop is CASSPLWSGQGTIYGYTF. CDR3 nucleotides: TGTGCCAGCAGCCCTTTGTGGTCGGGACAGGGCACTATCTATGGCTACACCTTC.

The gene calls are TRBV18 and TRBJ2-6; D might be TRBD1 (6 bases). CDR3 size: 14 residues. From germline, CDR1 is KGHSH and CDR2 LQKENI. Trimming stripped 5 bases from V and 4 bases from J, with 9 bases between. The CDR3 here is CASSGTLGANVLTF. CDR3 bases: TGTGCCAGCTCAGGGACACTAGGGGCCAACGTCCTGACTTTC. Variable domain in full (rest from reference TRBV18 and TRBJ2-6): NAGVMQNPRHLVRRRGQEARLRCSPMKGHSHVYWYRQLPEEGLKFMVYLQKENIIDESGMPKERFSAEFPKEGPSILRIQQVVRGDSAAYFCASSGTLGANVLTFGAGSRLTVL.

CDR3 amino acids: CATSSQKGTGDEQYV. The CDR3 nucleotides read TGTGCCACCAGCAGTCAAAAGGGGACAGGGGACGAGCAGTACGTC. This chain connects TRBV15 to TRBJ2-7, with 10 bases matching TRBD1. With V trimmed by 3 bases and J by 5 bases, 7 bases remained unmatched. CDR3 size: 15 residues. The germline V gene encodes CDR1 LNHNV and CDR2 YYDKDF (reference sequence).

The rearrangement joins TRBV19 to TRBJ1-1, with D perhaps TRBD1 (5 bases). Trimming shortened V by 4 bases and J by 5 bases, and 14 bases separated the two germline ends. The germline gives CDR1 LNHDA, CDR2 SQIVND (reference sequence). This CDR3 is 14 amino acids long. As DNA, the CDR3 is TGTGCCAGTAGTACCTGGCAGGGAGGAACTGAAGCTTTCTTT. This sequence encodes CASSTWQGGTEAFF.

J is TRBJ2-4 and V is TRBV6-4; a weak D match, TRBD2 (6 bases). The CDR3 sequence is 16 residues long. The ends were cut back, 2 bases at V and 0 bases at J, with 11 bases in the middle. Germline CDR1 reads MRHNA; CDR2 reads SNTAGT. CDR3 in amino acids: CASSDRTGVAKNIQYF. The CDR3 nucleotides read TGTGCCAGCAGTGACAGAACGGGAGTAGCCAAAAACATTCAGTACTTC.

CDR3 in amino acids: CASSLAGLAAGGELFF. CDR3 nucleotides: TGTGCCAGCAGCTTAGCCGGACTAGCGGCTGGCGGGGAGCTGTTTTTT. The chain uses TRBV7-8 and TRBJ2-2, with 10 bases that match TRBD2. The germline V gene encodes CDR1 SGHVS and CDR2 FQNEAQ. The CDR3 runs to 16 residues. J lost 7 bases, V lost 0 bases, and 5 bases had no gene match.

The chain is built from TRBV5-4 and TRBJ2-3; D unclear. CDR3 length: 14 amino acids. V was trimmed by 3 bases and J by 5 bases, leaving 13 bases between them. Germline V CDR1 and CDR2: SGHNT, YYREEE (reference sequence). Here the CDR3 reads CASSSPATGDTQYF. In DNA, the CDR3 is TGTGCCAGCAGCTCGCCCGCTACGGGAGATACGCAGTATTTT.

The chain combines TRBV24-1 with TRBJ2-2; D is perhaps TRBD2 (5 bases). This CDR3 region has 14 residues. V was pared by 4 bases and J by 4 bases, with 9 bases between. Germline V gene sequence: CDR1 KGHDR, CDR2 SFDVKD. Written as DNA, the CDR3 is TGTGCCACCAGTGAAGGGAGTTCCACCGGGGAGCTGTTTTTT. It is translated as CATSEGSSTGELFF.

The chain links TRBV18 to TRBJ2-4; 8 positions agree with TRBD1. Germline V gives CDR1 KGHSH, CDR2 LQKENI. V shed 6 bases and J 6 bases; nucleotides not matched to a gene: 4. The CDR3 length is 13 residues. CDR3 residues: CASSPDRVNIQYF. The CDR3 nucleotides read TGTGCCAGCTCCCCGGACAGGGTAAACATTCAGTACTTC.

The chain links TRBV5-5 to TRBJ2-1; maybe TRBD1 (5 bases). Per the germline V gene, CDR1 is SGHKS and CDR2 is YYEKEE (reference sequence). V was shortened by 2 bases and J by 3 bases, with 6 bases between the two germline ends. The CDR3 sequence is 13 residues long. CDR3 sequence: CASSFRDYNEQFF. CDR3 DNA: TGTGCCAGCAGCTTCAGGGACTACAATGAGCAGTTCTTC.

This chain connects TRBV27 to TRBJ1-6; 7 bases line up with TRBD1. Germline V gene lookup returns CDR1 MNHEY and CDR2 SMNVEV (reference sequence). This CDR3 has 16 amino acids. J lost 6 bases, V lost 2 bases, and 7 bases had no gene match. In DNA form, the CDR3 reads TGTGCCAGCAGTTTAAGGGGGCCGCCCTTTAATTCACCCCTCCACTTT. This translates into CASSLRGPPFNSPLHF.

V gene TRBV21-1 combines with J gene TRBJ2-7; whether TRBD2, the table's D call, matches the DNA was not checked. TRBV21-1 is deemed a pseudogene. The CDR3 is 19 amino acids. CDR3 amino acids: CASSSTPGTSGWGWDEQYV. In DNA, the CDR3 is TGTGCCAGCAGTTCCACACCCGGGACTAGCGGGTGGGGGTGGGACGAGCAGTACGTC.

The gene calls are TRBV10-1 and TRBJ2-1; TRBD2 agrees at 7 bases. The CDR3 totals 16 residues. The germline gives CDR1 WNHNN, CDR2 SYGVQD (reference sequence). Losses at the gene ends were 4 bases for V and 1 base for J; bases not matched to a gene: 7. In DNA, the CDR3 is TGCGCCAGCAGTGGGGCCACGGGAGGATCCTACAATGAGCAGTTCTTC. Its protein is CASSGATGGSYNEQFF.